Reported below is one T cell receptor beta chain. Its antigen is not identified. Viral peptide pool expansion of antigen-specific CD4+ T cells preceded sequencing in the ViraFEST assay. Investigators separated out CD4+ T cells once less than 11 days of culture had passed. As their vaccination, participants received two doses of either BNT162b2 or mRNA-1273. Among the vaccine recipients, none had a prior SARS-CoV-2 infection, and nucleocapsid antibodies were negative. The data belong to a study of vaccination effects on CD4 cells after COVID-19. Overall study findings and caveats: Clones induced by infection and by vaccine showed marked clonal contraction late after vaccination. Only a single clone (1 of 255 vaccine-induced clones in healthy vaccinees) cross-reacted with common cold coronaviruses.

The length of the CDR3 is 16 residues. The germline V gene encodes CDR1 MNHEY and CDR2 SMNVEV (reference sequence). V was clipped by 6 bases and J by 0 bases, with 12 bases between them. Sequencing used immunoSEQ multiplex PCR; TCRdb keeps in-frame clones, though not all of them. This table holds 75,000 or so clones, roughly 73% found once. The chain is built from TRBV27 and TRBJ1-6, with a possible D match to TRBD1 (5 bases). The source material was CD4+ T cells from PBMCs cultured with HCoV-OC43 spike peptides, sampled after COVID-19 vaccination. Subset in this sample: HCoV-OC43 spike overlapping peptide pool stimulation. The sequence was collected from a human donor who received a COVID-19 vaccine. DNA for the CDR3: TGTGCCAGCAGCCTAAGACAGAGCTCCTATAATTCACCCCTCCACTTT. Translated: CASSLRQSSYNSPLHF.